Presented here are 10 T cell receptor beta chains from one specimen sequenced in a study of cytomegalovirus exposure and HLA in healthy donors. The primer mix had 60 Vbeta and 13 Jbeta primers. The protocol was immunoSEQ multiplex PCR, while the TCRdb copy is restricted to in-frame clones and leaves out a portion. The table records 100,000 or so clones, around 62% of them present only once. The sequenced sample was PBMCs. These receptors were collected from a man younger than 45 in good health and CMV-seropositive.

J is TRBJ1-2 and V is TRBV5-5; no firm D call. V was trimmed by 3 bases and J by 2 bases, leaving 11 bases between them. This CDR3 is built from 14 residues. CDR1 SGHKS and CDR2 YYEKEE come from the germline V gene (reference sequence). CDR3 bases: TGTGCCAGCAGCTCGGGAGGCGACAACTATGGCTACACCTTC. It translates to CASSSGGDNYGYTF. The full variable domain, rest sourced from reference TRBV5-5 and TRBJ1-2, is DAGVTQSPTHLIKTRGQQVTLRCSPISGHKSVSWYQQVLGQGPQFIFQYYEKEERGRGNFPDRFSARQFPNYSSELNVNALLLGDSALYLCASSSGGDNYGYTFGSGTRLTVV.

The V gene is TRBV28, the J gene TRBJ2-7, with 10 bases lining up with TRBD1. The CDR3 runs to 15 residues. Losses at the gene ends were 5 bases for V and 2 bases for J; bases not matched to a gene: 6. Per germline, CDR1 MDHEN and CDR2 SYDVKM. CDR3 bases: TGTGCCAGCAGTCTGGGTGGGACAGGGGCCTACGAGCAGTACTTC. Amino acids: CASSLGGTGAYEQYF.

The chain is built from TRBV5-1 and TRBJ1-5; 7 nucleotides match TRBD1. This CDR3 spans 16 amino acids. In germline, CDR1 is SGHRS, CDR2 YFSETQ. J lost 0 bases, V lost 2 bases, and 5 bases had no gene match. CDR3 DNA: TGCGCCAGCAGCTTAGCCGGGACAGATAGCAATCAGCCCCAGCATTTT. Its translation is CASSLAGTDSNQPQHF.

V is TRBV2 and J is TRBJ2-7; the D gene is possibly TRBD2 (5 bases). V was shortened by 4 bases and J by 1 base, with 23 bases between the two germline ends. Per germline, CDR1 SNHLY and CDR2 FYNNEI. The CDR3 runs to 18 residues. CDR3 coding DNA: TGTGCCAGCAGTGCCGGCCCCGGGATTCACCGGACTTCCTACGAGCAGTACTTC. This gives the protein CASSAGPGIHRTSYEQYF.

The chain joins TRBV7-6 to TRBJ2-2; possible D gene TRBD1, 6 bases. Trimming took off 3 bases at V and 4 bases at J, with 12 bases between the two ends. The CDR3 extends over 15 amino acids. Germline V gene data show CDR1 as SGHVS and CDR2 as FNYEAQ. This CDR3 is CASSLGTGFTGELFF. The CDR3 DNA reads TGTGCCAGCAGCTTGGGCACAGGGTTCACCGGGGAGCTGTTTTTT.

This chain links TRBV21-1 with TRBJ1-2; TRBD1 is the table's D call, not checked against the DNA. TRBV21-1 is a listed pseudogene. The CDR3 extends over 13 amino acids. CDR3 loop: CASTQGGWNGYTF. CDR3 sequence (DNA): TGTGCCAGCACCCAGGGGGGTTGGAATGGCTACACCTTC.

This clone was detected a few times. CDR3: CASSLRQVVTEAFF. Here the CDR3 DNA reads TGTGCCAGCAGTCTAAGACAGGTGGTCACTGAAGCTTTCTTT. The rearrangement links TRBV28 to TRBJ1-1, with a weak D call TRBD1 (6 bases). CDR1 MDHEN and CDR2 SYDVKM come from the germline V gene. This CDR3 region has 14 residues. The V and J ends lost 5 bases and 4 bases respectively, with 14 bases between them. Supplemented by reference TRBV28 and TRBJ1-1, the full variable domain reads DVKVTQSSRYLVKRTGEKVFLECVQDMDHENMFWYRQDPGLGLRLIYFSYDVKMKEKGDIPEGYSVSREKKERFSLILESASTNQTSMYLCASSLRQVVTEAFFGQGTRLTVV.

This clone has a handful of counts. The rearrangement joins TRBV11-2 to TRBJ1-1, with 9 bases aligning to TRBD1. V lost 8 bases to trimming and J lost 3 bases; unmatched junction nucleotides: 19. The CDR3 loop spans 18 amino acids. Germline CDR1 reads SGHAT; CDR2 reads FQNNGV. The CDR3 region is CASGNGTGTHREDTEAFF. Written as DNA, the CDR3 is TGTGCCAGCGGCAACGGGACAGGGACCCACCGGGAGGACACTGAAGCTTTCTTT.

The sample holds a few counts of this clone. The V call is TRBV5-1, the J call TRBJ2-5, with a possible D match to TRBD2 (6 bases). CDR3 length equals 15 residues. The ends were cut back, 1 base at V and 5 bases at J, with 15 bases in the middle. Germline V lookup: CDR1 SGHRS, CDR2 YFSETQ. The DNA of the CDR3 is TGCGCCAGCAGCTTGTCAAGACCGGGGGTGGAGACCCAGTACTTC. This encodes CASSLSRPGVETQYF. Supplemented by reference TRBV5-1 and TRBJ2-5, the full variable domain reads KAGVTQTPRYLIKTRGQQVTLSCSPISGHRSVSWYQQTPGQGLQFLFEYFSETQRNKGNFPGRFSGRQFSNSRSEMNVSTLELGDSALYLCASSLSRPGVETQYFGPGTRLLVL.

This chain uses TRBV4-1 with TRBJ1-6, with 7 bases lining up with TRBD1. CDR3 length equals 15 residues. With V trimmed by 1 base and J by 6 bases, 3 bases remained unmatched. The germline V gene has CDR1 MGHRA and CDR2 YSYEKL. DNA for the CDR3: TGCGCCAGCAGCCAAGGGGACAGACTTAATTCACCCCTCCACTTT. Its translation is CASSQGDRLNSPLHF.